This T cell receptor beta chain was retrieved from a study of T cells in Graves' hyperthyroidism and ophthalmopathy. Broader study findings: In validation, the model predicted ophthalmopathy. These predictions came a median around 5.9 months before onset.

To note about this clonotype: Its antigen remains unidentified.

Amplification of TCR beta CDR3 regions was performed using RNA transcripts as template. TCR CDR3 underwent first-round RT-PCR with the HTBI primer set. TCRdb passed the multiplex PCR reads through MiXCR, listing each CDR3 protein once. This sample has under 450,000 distinct CDR3 sequences, with about 15% found just once. The sample consisted of blood. The TCR originated in a woman in her 30s with Graves' hyperthyroidism that later progressed to Graves' ophthalmopathy.

Written as DNA, the CDR3 is TGTGCCAGTAGTAATACAGGGGGCGGAGGCAATCAGCCCCAGCATTTT. Translating it yields CASSNTGGGGNQPQHF. The V and J genes are TRBV19 and TRBJ1-5; TRBD1 matches at 9 bases. The CDR3 runs to 16 residues. V lost 4 bases to trimming and J lost 2 bases; unmatched junction nucleotides: 6. CDR1 is LNHDA, CDR2 SQIVND, per germline (reference sequence).